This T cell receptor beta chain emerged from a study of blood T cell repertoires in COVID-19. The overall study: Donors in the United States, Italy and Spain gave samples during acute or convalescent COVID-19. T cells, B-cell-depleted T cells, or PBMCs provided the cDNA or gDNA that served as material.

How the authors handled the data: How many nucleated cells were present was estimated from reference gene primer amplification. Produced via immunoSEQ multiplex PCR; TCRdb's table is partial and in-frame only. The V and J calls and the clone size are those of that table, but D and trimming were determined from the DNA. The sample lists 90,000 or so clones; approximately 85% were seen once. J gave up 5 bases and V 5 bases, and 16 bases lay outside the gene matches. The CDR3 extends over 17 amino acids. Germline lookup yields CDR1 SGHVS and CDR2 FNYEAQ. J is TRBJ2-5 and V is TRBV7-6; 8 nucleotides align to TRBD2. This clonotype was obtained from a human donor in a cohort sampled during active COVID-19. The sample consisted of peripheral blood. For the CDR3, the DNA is TGTGCCAGCAGCCCCGGGGAGGGACTAGTGAGTAAGGAGACCCAGTACTTC. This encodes CASSPGEGLVSKETQYF.